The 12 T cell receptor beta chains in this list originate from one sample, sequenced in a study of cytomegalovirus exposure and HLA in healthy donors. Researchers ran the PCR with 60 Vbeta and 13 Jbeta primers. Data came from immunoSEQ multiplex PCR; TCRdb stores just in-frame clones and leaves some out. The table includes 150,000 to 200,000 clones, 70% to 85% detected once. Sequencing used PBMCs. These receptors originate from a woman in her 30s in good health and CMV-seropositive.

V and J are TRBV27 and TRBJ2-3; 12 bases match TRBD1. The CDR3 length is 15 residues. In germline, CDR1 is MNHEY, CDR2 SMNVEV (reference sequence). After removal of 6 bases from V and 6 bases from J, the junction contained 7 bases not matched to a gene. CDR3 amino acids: CASRAWDRGPDTQYF. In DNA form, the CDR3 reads TGTGCCAGCAGGGCATGGGACAGGGGGCCTGATACGCAGTATTTT.

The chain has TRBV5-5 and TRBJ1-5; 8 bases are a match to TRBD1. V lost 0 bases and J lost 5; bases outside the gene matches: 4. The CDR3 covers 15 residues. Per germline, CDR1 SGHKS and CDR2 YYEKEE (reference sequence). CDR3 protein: CASSLVQGAYQPQHF. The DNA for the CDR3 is TGTGCCAGCAGCTTGGTTCAGGGGGCTTATCAGCCCCAGCATTTT.

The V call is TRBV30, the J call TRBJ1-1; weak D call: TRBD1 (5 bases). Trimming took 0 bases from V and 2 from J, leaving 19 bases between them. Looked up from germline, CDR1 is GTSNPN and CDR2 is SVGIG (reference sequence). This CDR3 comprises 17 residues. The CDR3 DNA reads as TGTGCCTGGAGTGTACGATATCAGGAGGGGCTTAACACTGAAGCTTTCTTT. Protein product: CAWSVRYQEGLNTEAFF.

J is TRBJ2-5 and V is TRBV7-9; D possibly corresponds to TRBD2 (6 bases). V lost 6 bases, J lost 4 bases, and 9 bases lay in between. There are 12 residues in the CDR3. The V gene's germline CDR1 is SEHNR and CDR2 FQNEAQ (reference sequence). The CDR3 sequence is CASREGVETQYF. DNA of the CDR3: TGTGCCAGCAGGGAGGGAGTAGAGACCCAGTACTTC.

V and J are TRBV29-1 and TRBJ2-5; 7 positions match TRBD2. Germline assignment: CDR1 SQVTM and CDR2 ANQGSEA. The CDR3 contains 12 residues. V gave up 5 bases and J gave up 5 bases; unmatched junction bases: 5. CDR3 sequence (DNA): TGCAGCGTTAGCGGGGACGGTGAGACCCAGTACTTC. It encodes CSVSGDGETQYF.

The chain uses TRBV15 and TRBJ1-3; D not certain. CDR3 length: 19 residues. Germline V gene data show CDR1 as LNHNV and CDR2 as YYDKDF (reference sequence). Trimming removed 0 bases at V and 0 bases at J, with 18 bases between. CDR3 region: CATSRDMYRKTYSGNTIYF. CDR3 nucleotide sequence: TGTGCCACCAGCAGAGATATGTACAGAAAAACTTACTCTGGAAACACCATATATTTT.

The CDR3 loop is CASSVSGNSYNEQFF. Here the CDR3 DNA reads TGTGCCAGCAGCGTATCGGGGAACTCCTACAATGAGCAGTTCTTC. The chain combines TRBV9 with TRBJ2-1; D is possibly TRBD2 (5 bases). Germline-derived CDR1 and CDR2 are SGDLS and YYNGEE. This CDR3 is 15 amino acids long. V lost 1 base to trimming and J lost 0 bases, with 8 bases between them.

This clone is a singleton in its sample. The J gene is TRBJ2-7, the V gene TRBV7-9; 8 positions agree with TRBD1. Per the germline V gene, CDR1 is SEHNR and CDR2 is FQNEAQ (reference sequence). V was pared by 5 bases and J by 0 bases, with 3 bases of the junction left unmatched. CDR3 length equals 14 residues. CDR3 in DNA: TGTGCCAGCAGCGGCAGGGGGCCCTCCTACGAGCAGTACTTC. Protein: CASSGRGPSYEQYF.

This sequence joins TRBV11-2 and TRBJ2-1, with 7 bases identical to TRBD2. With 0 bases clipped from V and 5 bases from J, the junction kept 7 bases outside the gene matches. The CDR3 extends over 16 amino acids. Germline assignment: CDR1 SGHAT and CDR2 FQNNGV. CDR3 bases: TGTGCCAGCAGCTTAGAGCCAGCGGGATTCCACAATGAGCAGTTCTTC. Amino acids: CASSLEPAGFHNEQFF.

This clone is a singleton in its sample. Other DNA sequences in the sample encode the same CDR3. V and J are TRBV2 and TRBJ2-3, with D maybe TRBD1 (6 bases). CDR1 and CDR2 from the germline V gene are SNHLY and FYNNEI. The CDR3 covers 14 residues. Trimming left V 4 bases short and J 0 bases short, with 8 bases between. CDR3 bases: TGTGCCAGCAGTGCGGACAGAAGCACAGATACGCAGTATTTT. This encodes CASSADRSTDTQYF.

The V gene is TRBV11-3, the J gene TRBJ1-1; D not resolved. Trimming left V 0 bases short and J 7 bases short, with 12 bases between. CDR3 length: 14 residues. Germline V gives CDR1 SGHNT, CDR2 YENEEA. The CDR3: CASSLDLSRYEAFF. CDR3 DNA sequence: TGTGCCAGCAGCTTAGATCTAAGCCGCTATGAAGCTTTCTTT. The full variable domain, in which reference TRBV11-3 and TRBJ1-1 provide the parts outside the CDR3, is EAGVVQSPRYKIIEKKQPVAFWCNPISGHNTLYWYLQNLGQGPELLIRYENEEAVDDSQLPKDRFSAERLKGVDSTLKIQPAELGDSAVYLCASSLDLSRYEAFFGQGTRLTVV.

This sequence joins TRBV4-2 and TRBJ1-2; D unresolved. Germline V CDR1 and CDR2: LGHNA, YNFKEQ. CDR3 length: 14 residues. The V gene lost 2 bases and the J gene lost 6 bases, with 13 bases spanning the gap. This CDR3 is CASSQRRGSDGYTF. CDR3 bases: TGTGCCAGCAGCCAAAGGCGGGGTTCGGATGGCTACACCTTC.